A selection of T cell receptor beta chains follows, all from one sample in a study of T cell repertoires in cytomegalovirus infection. Which antigens these TCRs recognize remains unknown. TCRdb passed the reads through MiXCR, listing each CDR3 protein once. The sample consists of about 160,000 distinct CDR3 sequences, about a fifth of them appearing once. The sequencing used CD8+ T cells from cultured PBMCs, collected from culture after CMV antigen stimulation. These receptors all come from a human donor in good health (CMV status not recorded). Some clones in this sample may be carry-over from other donors' samples. Both conserved end residues are part of each CDR3. The D gene is left open where the match is weak. Size tells how often a clone was seen (once, few, many) or the class of an expanded clone, and some rows leave it out.

cdr3_aa cdr3_nt d_call j_call v_call clone_size
CASSLNRGEQPQHF TGTGCCAGCAGCTTAAACAGGGGCGAACAGCCCCAGCATTTT TRBD1 TRBJ1-5 TRBV7-8 -
CASPPRRGLGTDTQYF TGTGCCAGCCCCCCCCGGAGGGGGTTGGGCACAGATACGCAGTATTTT - TRBJ2-3 TRBV27 -
CASSYSSRRAFF TGTGCCAGCAGTTACTCCTCGCGGAGGGCTTTCTTT - TRBJ1-1 TRBV6-2/TRBV6-3 -
CSVEEGNNQPQHF TGCAGCGTTGAAGAAGGGAACAATCAGCCCCAGCATTTT - TRBJ1-5 TRBV29-1 many
CASSELGGQGARTSGEENTGELFF TGTGCCAGCAGTGAATTAGGAGGACAGGGGGCCCGTACTAGCGGGGAAGAGAACACCGGGGAGCTGTTTTTT - TRBJ2-2 TRBV6-1 -
CASSYEAGYDSEQYF TGTGCCAGCAGCTATGAGGCAGGGTATGACTCCGAGCAGTACTTC - TRBJ2-7 TRBV6-6 few
CASSQDLLGREDEQYF TGCGCCAGCAGCCAAGATTTATTGGGCAGGGAAGACGAGCAGTACTTC - TRBJ2-7 TRBV4-1 -
CAISDLGASDTQYF TGTGCCATCAGTGATTTGGGGGCCTCAGATACGCAGTATTTT - TRBJ2-3 TRBV10-3 -
CAIKTDTDTQYF TGTGCCATCAAGACAGACACAGATACGCAGTATTTT - TRBJ2-3 TRBV10-3 -
CASARQGTETQYF TGTGCCAGCGCCAGACAGGGGACAGAGACCCAGTACTTC TRBD1 TRBJ2-5 TRBV6-1 -
CASSVLGLAGGRDIQYF TGTGCCAGCAGTGTGTTGGGACTAGCGGGGGGGCGGGACATTCAGTACTTC TRBD2 TRBJ2-4 TRBV2 -
CASGLLNEQFF TGTGCTAGTGGTTTACTAAATGAGCAGTTCTTC - TRBJ2-1 TRBV12-5 -
CASSLPRTSGGRELFF TGTGCCAGCAGCTTACCTAGGACTAGCGGGGGCAGGGAGCTGTTTTTT TRBD2 TRBJ2-2 TRBV7-2 few
CASSLGTSGGFSYEQYF TGTGCCAGCAGCCTCGGGACTAGCGGGGGCTTCTCCTACGAGCAGTACTTC TRBD2 TRBJ2-7 TRBV7-6 few
CASSLRRNNQPQHF TGTGCCAGCAGCTTACGACGGAACAATCAGCCCCAGCATTTT - TRBJ1-5 TRBV5-5 few
CASSFSGEQFF TGTGCCAGCAGCTTTAGTGGGGAGCAGTTCTTC - TRBJ2-1 TRBV7-2 few
CASSQVGGSTEAFF TGCGCCAGCAGCCAGGTAGGGGGGAGCACTGAAGCTTTCTTT - TRBJ1-1 TRBV4-1 -
CSAIPTESYEQYF TGCAGTGCTATCCCGACAGAATCCTACGAGCAGTACTTC - TRBJ2-7 TRBV20-1 few
CASGDRDHSGNTIYF TGTGCCAGTGGGGACAGGGACCACTCTGGAAACACCATATATTTT TRBD1 TRBJ1-3 TRBV12-3/TRBV12-4 -
CASSVSEGGIYNEQFF TGTGCCAGCAGTGTATCGGAGGGGGGCATCTACAATGAGCAGTTCTTC - TRBJ2-1 TRBV2 -
CASSSRTEAFF TGTGCCAGCAGCTCCCGCACTGAAGCTTTCTTT - TRBJ1-1 TRBV7-9 few
CASSQGPLTDTQYF TGTGCCAGCAGCCAGGGCCCATTGACAGATACGCAGTATTTT - TRBJ2-3 TRBV7-2 -
CASSQEVAWNTEAFF TGCGCCAGCAGCCAAGAGGTCGCATGGAACACTGAAGCTTTCTTT - TRBJ1-1 TRBV4-1 -
CASSPTQGVNTEAFF TGTGCCAGCAGTCCCACTCAGGGGGTCAACACTGAAGCTTTCTTT TRBD1 TRBJ1-1 TRBV6-2/TRBV6-3 few
CASSFPSPWPDGYTF TGTGCCAGCAGCTTTCCCAGTCCCTGGCCCGATGGCTACACCTTC - TRBJ1-2 TRBV7-9 -
CSARTSGGPYEQYF TGCAGTGCTAGGACTAGCGGGGGGCCCTACGAGCAGTACTTC TRBD2 TRBJ2-7 TRBV20-1 few
CASSQVHRESRRNQPQHF TGCGCCAGCAGCCAAGTGCACAGGGAGAGTAGGCGCAATCAGCCCCAGCATTTT - TRBJ1-5 TRBV4-1 -
CASSFSQIYGYTF TGTGCCAGCAGTTTCAGTCAGATCTATGGCTACACCTTC - TRBJ1-2 TRBV27 -
CASSSIRAPNEKLFF TGTGCCAGCAGCTCGATCCGGGCCCCGAATGAAAAACTGTTTTTT - TRBJ1-4 TRBV7-2 -
CASSPGTGERIVGGYTF TGCGCCAGCAGCCCCGGGACAGGGGAGCGGATAGTAGGTGGCTACACCTTC TRBD1 TRBJ1-2 TRBV5-1 -
CASTYGTGGNEQFF TGTGCCAGCACCTACGGAACGGGGGGGAATGAGCAGTTCTTC TRBD2 TRBJ2-1 TRBV6-2/TRBV6-3 -
CASSEDRGTYNSPLHF TGTGCCAGCAGTGAGGACAGGGGAACCTATAATTCACCCCTCCACTTT TRBD1 TRBJ1-6 TRBV6-1 few
CASSYSIVSPRSIPRGYTF TGTGCCAGCAGTTACTCGATAGTTTCTCCCAGATCAATCCCTCGCGGCTACACCTTC - TRBJ1-2 TRBV6-5 few
CASSLQAGWQETQYF TGTGCCAGCAGCTTACAGGCGGGGTGGCAAGAGACCCAGTACTTC - TRBJ2-5 TRBV7-2 -
CASRSRDRGLTGYTF TGTGCCAGCAGATCCCGGGACAGGGGGCTCACTGGCTACACCTTC TRBD1 TRBJ1-2 TRBV7-2 -
CASTEVEDNSPLHF TGCGCCAGCACGGAAGTCGAAGATAATTCACCCCTCCACTTT - TRBJ1-6 TRBV4-1 few
CASSLGLLPDTQYF TGTGCCAGCAGCCTCGGACTCCTGCCAGATACGCAGTATTTT - TRBJ2-3 TRBV3-1 -
CASSLSRGPTTEAFF TGTGCCAGCAGTTTGTCGAGAGGTCCCACCACTGAAGCTTTCTTT - TRBJ1-1 TRBV27 few
CASSLRPTGLEQYF TGTGCCAGCAGCTTACGCCCAACGGGGCTCGAGCAGTACTTC - TRBJ2-7 TRBV7-6 few
CASRSNMGGLDNEQFF TGTGCCAGCAGGTCCAACATGGGGGGTTTGGATAATGAGCAGTTCTTC - TRBJ2-1 TRBV6-8 few